The 29 T cell receptor beta chains below were found in one sample sequenced in a study of blood T cell repertoires in COVID-19. This table comes from immunoSEQ multiplex PCR, and its TCRdb copy is limited to in-frame clones, with some not included. The repertoire holds 400,000 or so clones, with about 90% as singletons. Sequencing was done on a sample of PBMCs or T cells enriched from blood (not recorded which). All receptors come from a young man who had recovered from COVID-19.

The chain recombines TRBV4-1 with TRBJ1-3, with a tentative D call TRBD1 (5 bases). In germline, CDR1 is MGHRA, CDR2 YSYEKL. V was cut by 4 bases and J by 0 bases, with 10 bases left in between. The CDR3 runs 15 residues. CDR3 sequence: CASSPTDTSGNTIYF. The CDR3 region has the DNA TGCGCCAGCAGCCCAACGGACACCTCTGGAAACACCATATATTTT.

This sequence joins TRBV7-9 and TRBJ2-1, with a weak D call TRBD2 (6 bases). Trimming shortened V by 2 bases and J by 2 bases, and 10 bases separated the two germline ends. Looked up from germline, CDR1 is SEHNR and CDR2 is FQNEAQ (reference sequence). The CDR3 runs to 15 residues. The CDR3 reads CASSLLEGTYNEQFF. In DNA form, the CDR3 reads TGTGCCAGCAGCTTATTGGAGGGGACCTACAATGAGCAGTTCTTC.

The rearrangement joins TRBV20-1 to TRBJ2-2; a possible D gene is TRBD2 (5 bases). Germline-derived CDR1 and CDR2 are DFQATT and SNEGSKA (reference sequence). V was cut by 3 bases and J by 6 bases, with 14 bases left in between. The CDR3 has 14 amino acids. The chain's CDR3 is CSASDTSRPGELFF. DNA of the CDR3: TGCAGTGCTAGTGACACTAGTCGGCCCGGGGAGCTGTTTTTT.

This clone was picked up a small number of times. V is TRBV7-9 and J is TRBJ2-2; the match to TRBD1 covers 10 bases. This CDR3 region has 16 residues. Germline-derived CDR1 and CDR2 are SEHNR and FQNEAQ (reference sequence). V dropped 6 bases and J dropped 0; count of bases not matched to a gene: 4. CDR3 bases: TGTGCCAGCAGGGAAGGGACAGGGGCGAACACCGGGGAGCTGTTTTTT. This sequence encodes CASREGTGANTGELFF.

The chain joins TRBV15 to TRBJ1-3; D might be TRBD1 (5 bases). Germline loops: CDR1 LNHNV, CDR2 YYDKDF (reference sequence). The CDR3 is 18 residues long. V was shortened by 5 bases and J by 4 bases, with 24 bases between the two germline ends. CDR3 protein: CATSGIQGSRFLGNTIYF. The DNA for the CDR3 is TGTGCCACCAGCGGTATCCAGGGTAGTCGCTTCTTAGGAAACACCATATATTTT. The whole variable domain, filled in from reference TRBV15 and TRBJ1-3, reads DAMVIQNPRYQVTQFGKPVTLSCSQTLNHNVMYWYQQKSSQAPKLLFHYYDKDFNNEADTPDNFQSRRPNTSFCFLDIRSPGLGDTAMYLCATSGIQGSRFLGNTIYFGEGSWLTVV.

As DNA, the CDR3 is TGCGCCAGCAGCTCGACAGGAACAACCTACGAGCAGTACTTC. Translated, it gives CASSSTGTTYEQYF. This chain links TRBV5-1 with TRBJ2-7, with a tentative D call TRBD1 (6 bases). V gave up 3 bases and J gave up 2 bases, with 12 bases separating them. The CDR3 has 14 residues. Germline V CDR1 and CDR2: SGHRS, YFSETQ.

The chain uses TRBV19 and TRBJ1-5, with D unresolved. Deletions cut 1 base from V and 3 bases from J, with 4 bases between. The CDR3 has 13 residues. Germline V gene sequence: CDR1 LNHDA, CDR2 SQIVND (reference sequence). CDR3 in amino acids: CASSIGHNQPQHF. DNA of the CDR3: TGTGCCAGTAGTATAGGGCACAATCAGCCCCAGCATTTT.

The V gene is TRBV19, the J gene TRBJ2-7, with 9 bases fitting TRBD1. The ends lost 2 bases at V and 4 bases at J; junction bases unmatched: 6. The CDR3 sequence is 15 residues long. CDR1 and CDR2 from the germline V gene are LNHDA and SQIVND (reference sequence). The CDR3 loop is CASSISTGGGYEQYF. The CDR3 DNA reads TGTGCCAGTAGTATAAGTACAGGGGGCGGGTACGAGCAGTACTTC.

The V call is TRBV6-1, the J call TRBJ1-1; 8 bases match TRBD1. The CDR3 sequence is 14 residues long. Trimming removed 3 bases from V and 8 bases from J; junction bases left unmatched: 8. Germline loops: CDR1 MNHNS, CDR2 SASEGT. The CDR3 loop is CASSDLGQEYEAFF. As DNA, the CDR3 is TGTGCCAGCAGTGATCTGGGACAGGAATACGAAGCTTTCTTT.

This clone was found once. This chain connects TRBV19 to TRBJ1-5; 8 bases are a match to TRBD1. With 7 bases clipped from V and 0 bases from J, the junction kept 8 bases outside the gene matches. Per the germline V gene, CDR1 is LNHDA and CDR2 is SQIVND (reference sequence). This CDR3 is built from 16 residues. The CDR3, as DNA: TGTGCCAGTAAAATCACAGGGGGGACTAGCAATCAGCCCCAGCATTTT. Protein product: CASKITGGTSNQPQHF.

The CDR3 nucleotides are TGTGCCAGCAGTCTTTCCCTAGCGGACTCCTACAATGAGCAGTTCTTC. It codes for CASSLSLADSYNEQFF. This sequence joins TRBV2 and TRBJ2-1; 7 nucleotides line up with TRBD2. V was clipped by 5 bases and J by 0 bases; unmatched bases: 7. Germline CDR1 is SNHLY and CDR2 is FYNNEI. The CDR3 loop spans 16 amino acids. The entire variable domain, with the rest obtained from reference TRBV2 and TRBJ2-1, is as follows: EPEVTQTPSHQVTQMGQEVILRCVPISNHLYFYWYRQILGQKVEFLVSFYNNEISEKSEIFDDQFSVERPDGSNFTLKIRSTKLEDSAMYFCASSLSLADSYNEQFFGPGTRLTVL.

The rearrangement links TRBV21-1 to TRBJ1-4. TRBV21-1 is a recognized pseudogene. This CDR3 region has 15 residues. CDR3 DNA: TGTGCCAGCAGCAAATGTGATACAGGCTGGAGGGAACTGTTTTTT. It is translated as CASSKCDTGWRELFF.

The chain recombines TRBV5-4 with TRBJ2-1; D perhaps matches TRBD1 (6 bases). The CDR3 spans 15 residues. Trimming pared 0 bases from V and 4 bases from J, leaving 11 bases between. CDR1 SGHNT and CDR2 YYREEE come from the germline V gene (reference sequence). CDR3 coding DNA: TGTGCCAGCAGCTTGGGGCAGGGGCGGTACAATGAGCAGTTCTTC. It encodes CASSLGQGRYNEQFF.

V and J are TRBV6-4 and TRBJ2-3; a weak D match, TRBD2 (6 bases). The CDR3 has 14 residues. The V gene lost 5 bases and the J gene lost 5 bases, with 14 bases spanning the gap. CDR1 MRHNA and CDR2 SNTAGT come from the germline V gene. The CDR3 here is CASSPTPGLDTQYF. CDR3 nucleotides: TGTGCCAGCAGTCCAACCCCGGGACTAGATACGCAGTATTTT.

Note on this clone: At one boundary the junction diverges from the germline segment, which might be a read error. This chain connects TRBV29-1 to TRBJ2-7; 7 nucleotides agree with TRBD2. The CDR3 length is 11 residues. Per germline, CDR1 SQVTM and CDR2 ANQGSEA. The CDR3 DNA reads TGCAGCGCGACTAGCTCCGACGAGCAGTACTTC. Protein product: CSATSSDEQYF.

The chain uses TRBV7-3 and TRBJ2-5, with D possibly being TRBD1 (5 bases). CDR1 SGHTA and CDR2 FQGTGA come from the germline V gene. Deletions cut 5 bases from V and 3 bases from J, with 13 bases between. The CDR3 has 14 residues. The CDR3 here is CASSPGSSKETQYF. In DNA, the CDR3 is TGTGCCAGCAGCCCAGGGTCTTCCAAAGAGACCCAGTACTTC.

The table lists this clone with a count of one. The chain joins TRBV28 to TRBJ1-1, with D unclear. This CDR3 contains 14 residues. In germline, CDR1 is MDHEN, CDR2 SYDVKM. V lost 5 bases and J lost 7, with 17 bases in between. The CDR3 DNA reads TGTGCCAGCAGTCCCACCACAAGACATAATGAAGCTTTCTTT. Its translation is CASSPTTRHNEAFF.

The chain joins TRBV9 to TRBJ1-6; no clear D. Trimming took 0 bases from V and 10 from J, leaving 17 bases between them. CDR1 is SGDLS and CDR2 is YYNGEE in the germline V gene. The CDR3 length is 16 residues. CDR3 in amino acids: CASSVDTAPRRSPLHF. CDR3 nucleotides: TGTGCCAGCAGCGTAGATACAGCACCACGGAGGTCACCCCTCCACTTT.

The chain links TRBV9 to TRBJ1-5; 9 bases agree with TRBD1. V dropped 3 bases and J dropped 6; count of bases not matched to a gene: 4. Germline CDR1 SGDLS, CDR2 YYNGEE. The CDR3 spans 14 residues. The CDR3 DNA follows: TGTGCCAGCAGCGCACAGGGGGCGAGTCAGCCCCAGCATTTT. Protein product: CASSAQGASQPQHF.

The chain combines TRBV28 with TRBJ2-1; D may be TRBD2 (6 bases). Germline assignment: CDR1 MDHEN and CDR2 SYDVKM. The germline V and J ends were trimmed by 10 bases and 4 bases, with 11 bases remaining between them. The length of the CDR3 is 12 residues. CDR3 sequence (DNA): TGTGCCACCAAGCGGGTTTACAATGAGCAGTTCTTC. As protein: CATKRVYNEQFF. The complete variable domain, with remaining parts taken from reference TRBV28 and TRBJ2-1, reads DVKVTQSSRYLVKRTGEKVFLECVQDMDHENMFWYRQDPGLGLRLIYFSYDVKMKEKGDIPEGYSVSREKKERFSLILESASTNQTSMYLCATKRVYNEQFFGPGTRLTVL.

The CDR3 loop is CASSSKETQYF. CDR3 nucleotide sequence: TGCGCCAGCAGCTCCAAAGAGACCCAGTACTTC. The genes are TRBV5-1 and TRBJ2-5; D call uncertain. V lost 3 bases to trimming and J lost 3 bases, with 3 bases between them. The CDR3 length is 11 residues. The V gene's germline CDR1 is SGHRS and CDR2 YFSETQ.

This sequence joins TRBV15 and TRBJ1-2; D gene uncertain. Germline V gene sequence: CDR1 LNHNV, CDR2 YYDKDF (reference sequence). V was trimmed by 1 base and J by 2 bases, leaving 5 bases between them. The CDR3 is 13 residues long. The CDR3 DNA sequence: TGTGCCACCAGCAGAGCGGGGAACTATGGCTACACCTTC. Its protein is CATSRAGNYGYTF.

This chain connects TRBV27 to TRBJ1-6; weak D call: TRBD1 (5 bases). Germline V lookup: CDR1 MNHEY, CDR2 SMNVEV (reference sequence). V gave up 2 bases and J gave up 6 bases, with 14 bases separating them. CDR3 length equals 16 residues. The CDR3 coding sequence is TGTGCCAGCAGTTTAGTGTTCGCAGGGCCTAATTCACCCCTCCACTTT. Translating it yields CASSLVFAGPNSPLHF.

This clone was observed a few times. In DNA, the CDR3 is TGTGCCAGCAGCCAAGTGGAGGGTACCTCACCCCTCCACTTT. Translation gives CASSQVEGTSPLHF. This chain joins TRBV3-1 (or the pseudogene TRBV3-2) and TRBJ1-6; D not certain. The V end was cut by 1 base, the J end by 10 bases, with 11 bases between. Per the germline V gene, CDR1 is LGHDT and CDR2 is YNNKEL (reference sequence). This CDR3 is 14 amino acids long.

V usage is TRBV9 and J usage is TRBJ2-7, with 10 bases fitting TRBD2. V shed 0 bases, J shed 5 bases, and the junction held 5 bases outside the gene matches. The germline V gene encodes CDR1 SGDLS and CDR2 YYNGEE. The CDR3 is 15 residues long. In DNA, the CDR3 is TGTGCCAGCAGCGTAGAACCTAGCGGGAGCAACGAGCAGTACTTC. Translated: CASSVEPSGSNEQYF. The variable domain in full, completed from reference TRBV9 and TRBJ2-7, reads DSGVTQTPKHLITATGQRVTLRCSPRSGDLSVYWYQQSLDQGLQFLIQYYNGEERAKGNILERFSAQQFPDLHSELNLSSLELGDSALYFCASSVEPSGSNEQYFGPGTRLTVT.

The chain uses TRBV24-1 and TRBJ2-3; 8 bases align to TRBD1. CDR1 and CDR2 from the germline V gene are KGHDR and SFDVKD. V lost 4 bases and J lost 1; bases outside the gene matches: 0. The CDR3 covers 14 residues. The CDR3 loop is CATSETGGTDTQYF. CDR3 DNA sequence: TGTGCCACCAGTGAGACAGGGGGCACAGATACGCAGTATTTT.

The chain links TRBV3-1 (or the pseudogene TRBV3-2) to TRBJ1-1, with D hard to call. This CDR3 spans 13 amino acids. V was clipped by 7 bases and J by 4 bases, with 13 bases between them. The germline V gene has CDR1 LGHDT and CDR2 YNNKEL (reference sequence). CDR3: CASMDEGFTEAFF. For the CDR3, the DNA is TGTGCCAGCATGGACGAGGGCTTCACTGAAGCTTTCTTT.

The rearrangement links TRBV5-1 to TRBJ2-5, with 11 bases fitting TRBD1. Per the germline V gene, CDR1 is SGHRS and CDR2 is YFSETQ. CDR3 length: 14 residues. V lost 2 bases to trimming and J lost 4 bases; unmatched junction nucleotides: 1. CDR3 DNA sequence: TGCGCCAGCAGCTTCGGGACAGGGGGAGAGACCCAGTACTTC. It translates to CASSFGTGGETQYF.

The gene calls are TRBV19 and TRBJ2-7, with TRBD1 identical over 11 bases. Germline CDR1 LNHDA, CDR2 SQIVND (reference sequence). The V and J ends lost 5 bases and 1 base, in that order; junction bases with no gene match: 4. CDR3 size: 15 residues. The CDR3, as DNA: TGTGCCAGTAGTGTAAGGGACAGGGGGTCCTACGAGCAGTACTTC. It specifies CASSVRDRGSYEQYF.